This TCR beta chain was profiled in a study of Ad26.COV2.S vaccination and SARS-CoV-2 variants. At the level of the study: The donor participated in the COV1001 trial, in its Ad26.COV2.S arm. Ad26.COV2.S was injected intramuscularly once or twice, 56 days apart. Findings and caveats of the study: CD8+ and CD4+ T cells specific for spike reportedly responded with substantial breadth after vaccination.

The CDR3 loop spans 11 amino acids. Germline lookup yields CDR1 ENHRY and CDR2 SYGVKD. The ends were cut back, 6 bases at V and 10 bases at J, with 10 bases in the middle. Worth noting for this clone: Its antigen is as yet unknown.

The protocol was immunoSEQ multiplex PCR, while the TCRdb copy is restricted to in-frame clones and leaves out a portion. The table records hundreds of thousands of clones, 75% to 90% of them present only once. The sample's treatment: approximately 18 received Ad26.COV2.S at low or high dose, single or two shots; about 5 received placebo; per-sample allocation not given. Sample collection was performed on day 63 after the first vaccine or placebo injection. The sample consisted of peripheral blood, taken in a trial of Ad26.COV2.S vaccine versus placebo. The J gene is TRBJ1-3, the V gene TRBV10-3; the D is unclear. This sequence was found in a person between 18 and 60 years old who received the Ad26.COV2.S COVID-19 vaccine or a placebo. This chain's CDR3 is CAISPGETIYF. The CDR3 DNA sequence: TGTGCCATCAGCCCCGGGGAAACCATATATTTT.